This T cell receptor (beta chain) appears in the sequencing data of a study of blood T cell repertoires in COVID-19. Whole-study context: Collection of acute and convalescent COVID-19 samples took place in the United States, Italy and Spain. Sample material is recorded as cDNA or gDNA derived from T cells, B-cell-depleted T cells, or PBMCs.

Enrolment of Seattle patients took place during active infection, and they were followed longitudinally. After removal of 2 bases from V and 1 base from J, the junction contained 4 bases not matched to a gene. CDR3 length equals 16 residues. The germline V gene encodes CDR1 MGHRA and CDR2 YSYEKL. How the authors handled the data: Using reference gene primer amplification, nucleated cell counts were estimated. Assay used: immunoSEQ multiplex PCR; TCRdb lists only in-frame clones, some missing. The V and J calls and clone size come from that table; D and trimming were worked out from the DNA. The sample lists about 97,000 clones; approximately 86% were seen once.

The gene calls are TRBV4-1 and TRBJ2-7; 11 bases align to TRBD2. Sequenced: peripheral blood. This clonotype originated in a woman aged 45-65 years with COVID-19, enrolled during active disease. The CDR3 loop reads CASSQPTSGGSYEQYF. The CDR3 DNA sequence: TGCGCCAGCAGCCAACCAACTAGCGGGGGATCCTACGAGCAGTACTTC.